This T cell receptor beta chain was recovered during a study of blood T cell repertoires in COVID-19. The wider study: Both acute and convalescent COVID-19 samples were obtained from the United States, Italy and Spain. T cells, B-cell-depleted T cells, or PBMCs supplied cDNA or gDNA.

Per the authors' pipeline: Amplified reference gene primers provided the basis for estimating nucleated cell counts. The table came from immunoSEQ multiplex PCR; TCRdb's copy has only in-frame clones and leaves some out. V and J calls and clone size are as listed in that table; D and trimming were resolved from the DNA. The sample yields roughly 130,000 clones, more than 70% seen once. The sequence was obtained from a woman between 25 and 40 years old who had recovered from COVID-19. Sequencing input: peripheral blood.

CDR3 bases: TGCGCCAGCAGAGCCGGGTCTGAAAATTCACCCCTCCACTTT. This sequence encodes CASRAGSENSPLHF. The rearrangement links TRBV5-1 to TRBJ1-6; D gene unclear. The CDR3 contains 14 residues. V was shortened by 5 bases and J by 7 bases, with 13 bases between the two germline ends. In germline, CDR1 is SGHRS, CDR2 YFSETQ.